The clone carrying this T cell receptor (beta chain) was detected only a few times. Its antigen is currently unknown. TCRdb called the 5' RACE reads again in MiXCR, with one record for every CDR3 protein. This table has 380,000 or so distinct CDR3 sequences, around 15% appearing once. The sample comes from a study of T-cell memory formation after mild COVID-19. Study results and limitations: Of the contracting clones, CD4+ ones lay mainly in CM and EM, and CD8+ ones in EMRA.

This CDR3 has 15 residues. CDR1 is GTSNPN, CDR2 SVGIG, per germline (reference sequence). The ends were cut back, 0 bases at V and 5 bases at J, with 11 bases in the middle. The clonotype comes from a man between 18 and 29 years old who had mild COVID-19 (a few samples of this study predate the infection). Cell type and time point are not known. V is TRBV30 and J is TRBJ1-6, with a tentative D call TRBD1 (5 bases). Input material: PBMCs or a T cell subset sorted from them (not recorded which). The chain's CDR3 is CAWSVMGRNNSPLHF. The DNA of the CDR3 is TGTGCCTGGAGTGTGATGGGACGGAATAATTCACCCCTCCACTTT. Looking up the rest from reference TRBV30 and TRBJ1-6 gives the full variable domain: SQTIHQWPATLVQPVGSPLSLECTVEGTSNPNLYWYRQAAGRGLQLLFYSVGIGQISSEVPQNLSASRPQDRQFILSSKKLLLSDSGFYLCAWSVMGRNNSPLHFGNGTRLTVT.